This TCR beta chain emerged from a study of blood T cell repertoires in COVID-19. Study-level background: Sample material is recorded as cDNA or gDNA derived from T cells, B-cell-depleted T cells, or PBMCs.

CDR3 length: 15 residues. Germline CDR1 reads SGHTA; CDR2 reads FQGTGA. The trim removed 1 base at V and 6 bases at J, leaving 6 bases unmatched. Authors' analysis steps: How many nucleated cells were present was estimated from reference gene primer amplification. Only in-frame clones appear in the TCRdb table, and some are missing; sequencing was by immunoSEQ multiplex PCR. For V, J and clone size, that table is used; D and trimming come from the DNA. The profile covers some 110,000 clones, with more than 75% appearing a single time and approximately 1.5% taken by the ten largest. The sample taken for sequencing was peripheral blood. The V and J genes are TRBV7-3 and TRBJ2-5; 9 nucleotides agree with TRBD2. The sequence was collected from a man aged 35-49 years with acute or convalescent COVID-19. The CDR3 protein is CASSLRASGVKTQYF. CDR3 DNA sequence: TGTGCCAGCAGCTTAAGAGCTAGCGGGGTTAAGACCCAGTACTTC.